This T cell receptor beta chain was documented in a study of T cell responses to AZD1222 COVID-19 vaccine. Study results and limitations: Seropositive AZD1222 recipients at baseline numbered only five to seven. Targeting of unmutated variant regions was reportedly seen in nearly half of spike-specific TCRs. In a largely white British group with more females than males, clonal diversity was possibly underestimated.

Note on this clone: The antigen remains undetermined.

The V gene lost 6 bases and the J gene lost 9 bases, with 24 bases spanning the gap. Germline values: CDR1 SNHLY, CDR2 FYNNEI. This CDR3 comprises 16 residues. The data were produced by immunoSEQ multiplex PCR, yet TCRdb's version contains in-frame clones alone and is incomplete. The sample lists tens of thousands of clones; 89% were seen once. The sequenced sample was peripheral blood, obtained on day 0 of MenACWY control vaccination. This TCR derives from an adult in good health. The chain couples TRBV2 to TRBJ1-5; possibly TRBD1 for D (5 bases). This chain's CDR3 is CASRRETVTSGGPQHF. The DNA for the CDR3 is TGTGCCAGCAGAAGAGAGACAGTGACTAGCGGCGGGCCCCAGCATTTT.